The clone carrying this TCR beta chain showed up just a few times. These data are taken from a study of patients and donors after allogeneic stem cell transplantation. This CDR3 is built from 11 residues. Per germline, CDR1 MDHEN and CDR2 SYDVKM. The ends were cut back, 5 bases at V and 8 bases at J, with 9 bases in the middle. TCRdb used MiXCR to reprocess the RT-PCR reads, holding one entry per CDR3 protein. The sample lists roughly 40,000 distinct CDR3 sequences, roughly 29% occurring once. The chain carries TRBV28 and TRBJ1-2, with no clear D. The sequencing input was blood, either unsorted or a sorted T cell fraction (not recorded which). This sequence originates from a human donor who was either an allogeneic HSCT recipient or a stem cell or donor lymphocyte infusion donor (not recorded which). It is not recorded whose cells these are; they may come from a transplant donor. CDR3: CASSNYGGYTF. The CDR3 DNA reads TGTGCCAGCAGTAATTACGGCGGCTACACCTTC.